The source of this TCR beta chain is a study of blood T cell repertoires in COVID-19. The CDR3 spans 16 residues. The ends lost 1 base at V and 5 bases at J; junction bases unmatched: 6. Per germline, CDR1 SGHAT and CDR2 FQNNGV. Original handling: Reference gene primers were amplified, and this amplification served to estimate nucleated cell counts. The protocol was immunoSEQ multiplex PCR, while the TCRdb copy is restricted to in-frame clones and leaves out a portion. The V and J calls and the clone size are those of that table, but D and trimming were determined from the DNA. The table lists about 310,000 clones, 87% of them singletons. This clone was observed once. Living in 24 US areas, the participants were between 18 and 89 years of age. Allocation to cohorts depended on clinical history reported by the participants.

The specimen sequenced was PBMCs or T cells enriched from blood (not recorded which). The TCR originated in a woman younger than 35 who had recovered from COVID-19. The rearrangement links TRBV11-2 to TRBJ2-3, with 10 bases aligning to TRBD2. CDR3 region: CASSLVLAGAGDTQYF. The CDR3 DNA is TGTGCCAGCAGCTTAGTGCTAGCGGGGGCCGGAGATACGCAGTATTTT.